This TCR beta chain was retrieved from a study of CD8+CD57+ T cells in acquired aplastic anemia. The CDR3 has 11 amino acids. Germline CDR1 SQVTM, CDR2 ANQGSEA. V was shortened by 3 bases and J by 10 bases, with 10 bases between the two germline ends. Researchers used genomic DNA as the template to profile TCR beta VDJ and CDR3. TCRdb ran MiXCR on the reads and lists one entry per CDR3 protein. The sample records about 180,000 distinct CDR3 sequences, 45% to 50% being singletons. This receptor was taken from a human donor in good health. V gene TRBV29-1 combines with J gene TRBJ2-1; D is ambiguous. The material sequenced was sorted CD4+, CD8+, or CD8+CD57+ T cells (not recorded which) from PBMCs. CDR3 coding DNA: TGCAGCGTTGACGTGGCTTTGGAGCAGTTCTTC. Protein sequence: CSVDVALEQFF.